This TCR beta chain was recovered during a study of Graves' ophthalmopathy and Graves' hyperthyroidism. RNA transcripts yielded amplified TCR beta CDR3 regions. Second-round multiplex PCR followed a first-round RT-PCR using HTBI primers. TCRdb fed the multiplex PCR reads into MiXCR, producing one record per CDR3 protein. The table has about 500,000 distinct CDR3 sequences, around an eighth seen once. The CDR3 has 19 amino acids. Germline assignment: CDR1 SGHTA and CDR2 FQGTGA. With V trimmed by 0 bases and J by 0 bases, 5 bases remained unmatched. This clonotype was observed at least ten times. Its specificity is unknown. Study observations and caveats: Blood repertoires reportedly contained most expanded thyroid clonotypes above 0.001 frequency.

The receptor's source is a woman in her twenties or thirties with Graves' ophthalmopathy. The sequenced sample consisted of blood. The rearrangement links TRBV7-3 to TRBJ2-6; TRBD1 matches at 10 bases. The CDR3 sequence: CASSLTGDRGPSGANVLTF. The CDR3 DNA sequence: TGTGCCAGCAGCTTAACAGGGGACAGGGGCCCCTCTGGGGCCAACGTCCTGACTTTC.